Here is one TCR beta chain with its context. These data are taken from a study of control samples from healthy donors and cancer patients. Some clones are missing from TCRdb's copy, which holds only in-frame ones; the method was immunoSEQ multiplex PCR. Altogether about 110,000 clones are present, roughly 90% being singletons, with the ten largest covering 3.7%. The germline gives CDR1 LNHDA, CDR2 SQIVND (reference sequence). CDR3 size: 15 residues. The ends were cut back, 7 bases at V and 0 bases at J, with 13 bases in the middle. Sequencing input: PBMCs. This clonotype was obtained from a woman aged 55 to 70 with lung cancer. The genes are TRBV19 and TRBJ1-3; D gene uncertain. CDR3 protein: CASIPSYGSGNTIYF. The CDR3, as DNA: TGTGCCAGTATTCCGAGTTACGGCTCTGGAAACACCATATATTTT.